Below, 9 T cell receptor beta chains from the same sample are listed, as sequenced in a study of monozygotic twins with inflammatory bowel disease. TCRdb re-called the 5' RACE reads and shows each CDR3 protein once, DNA omitted. The listing contains 350,000 to 400,000 distinct CDR3 sequences. Sequences were obtained from blood. The receptors were sampled from a human donor with ulcerative colitis or Crohn's disease, or a healthy co-twin of an affected twin (not recorded which).

The chain is built from TRBV11-2 and TRBJ2-7; TCRdb names TRBD2, which stays unverified in the absence of DNA. Per the germline V gene, CDR1 is SGHAT and CDR2 is FQNNGV. This CDR3 comprises 14 residues. CDR3: CASSPGGPSYEQYF.

V gene TRBV7-9 combines with J gene TRBJ2-5; TCRdb names TRBD1, which stays unverified in the absence of DNA. In germline, CDR1 is SEHNR, CDR2 FQNEAQ (reference sequence). CDR3 length equals 17 residues. CDR3 in amino acids: CASSLAYGTGRKETQYF.

The CDR3 sequence is CASTLDGENMQYF. The J gene is TRBJ2-4, the V gene TRBV5-1; no DNA is available, so the TRBD2 call from TCRdb remains unchecked. The CDR3 covers 13 residues. Looked up from germline, CDR1 is SGHRS and CDR2 is YFSETQ.

The chain employs TRBV6-4 and TRBJ2-1; the TRBD1 assignment by TCRdb is unverifiable without DNA. The CDR3 contains 15 residues. The germline CDR1 and CDR2 sequences are MRHNA and SNTAGT. The CDR3 spells CASSVEGDPYNEQFF.

The chain employs TRBV21-1 and TRBJ1-1; without DNA, the TCRdb call of TRBD1 cannot be checked. TRBV21-1 is annotated as a pseudogene. There are 13 residues in the CDR3. The CDR3 spells CASVLNRDPEAFF.

The chain uses TRBV11-2 and TRBJ2-5; the TRBD2 assignment by TCRdb is unverifiable without DNA. Germline assignment: CDR1 SGHAT and CDR2 FQNNGV. The CDR3 consists of 15 residues. The CDR3 protein is CASSPGGVTQETQYF. The whole variable domain, remainder taken from reference TRBV11-2 and TRBJ2-5, is EAGVAQSPRYKIIEKRQSVAFWCNPISGHATLYWYQQILGQGPKLLIQFQNNGVVDDSQLPKDRFSAERLKGVDSTLKIQPAKLEDSAVYLCASSPGGVTQETQYFGPGTRLLVL.

The chain has TRBV12-3 or TRBV12-4 and TRBJ2-1; with no DNA, the TCRdb D assignment of TRBD1 cannot be verified. This CDR3 region has 14 residues. CDR3 in amino acids: CASSLMGQVNEQFF.

CDR3 residues: CASSQDLVGSSYNEQFF. This chain joins TRBV3-1 and TRBJ2-1. There are 17 residues in the CDR3. CDR1 is LGHDT and CDR2 is YNNKEL in the germline V gene (reference sequence).

The rearrangement joins TRBV9 to TRBJ2-1. The CDR3 contains 12 residues. Germline-derived CDR1 and CDR2 are SGDLS and YYNGEE. The CDR3 loop reads CASSSIANEQFF.